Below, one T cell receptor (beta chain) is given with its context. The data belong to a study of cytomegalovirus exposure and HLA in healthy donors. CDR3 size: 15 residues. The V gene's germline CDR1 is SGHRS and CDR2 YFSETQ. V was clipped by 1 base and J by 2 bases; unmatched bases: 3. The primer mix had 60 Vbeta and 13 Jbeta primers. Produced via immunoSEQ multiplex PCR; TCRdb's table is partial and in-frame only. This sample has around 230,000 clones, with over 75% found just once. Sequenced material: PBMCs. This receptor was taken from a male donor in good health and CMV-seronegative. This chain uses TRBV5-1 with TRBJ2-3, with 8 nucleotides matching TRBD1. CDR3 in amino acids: CASSLTGGSTDTQYF. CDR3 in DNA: TGCGCCAGCAGCTTGACAGGGGGTTCCACAGATACGCAGTATTTT.